The 27 T cell receptor beta chains below all came from one sample that was sequenced in a study of beta chain features in type 1 diabetes (dated by TCRdb to the late 2010s). The library was generated by the immunoSEQ multiplex PCR assay. The entire amount of isolated RNA was reverse transcribed using the High Capacity cDNA Reverse Transcription Kit, so the sequenced TCRB transcripts were expressed ones. Here the immuneACCESS table is served through TCRdb, limited to in-frame sequences with V and J called. Missing clones are a known gap in these copies; in checked studies unresolved V genes cover under half, and the rest lacks a known reason. This sample lists approximately 380,000 clones; more than 13% were detected once. The ten largest clonotypes hold 0.019% of the sample. The sample consisted of naive CD4+ T cells from blood. The sample's cell subset or site, from its label and the paper: true naive CD4+ T cells. The source of these receptors is a woman aged 18 to 35 in good health.

This clone has more than one count but fewer than ten. The chain couples TRBV7-9 to TRBJ2-1; 10 bases map to TRBD1. The CDR3 length is 14 residues. V lost 1 base and J lost 10; bases outside the gene matches: 4. CDR1 and CDR2 (germline): SEHNR, FQNEAQ (reference sequence). CDR3 in amino acids: CASSLGTGGREQFF. The CDR3 DNA reads as TGTGCCAGCAGCTTAGGGACAGGGGGGCGAGAGCAGTTCTTC. Full variable domain (missing parts from reference TRBV7-9 and TRBJ2-1): DTGVSQNPRHKITKRGQNVTFRCDPISEHNRLYWYRQTLGQGPEFLTYFQNEAQLEKSRLLSDRFSAERPKGSFSTLEIQRTEQGDSAMYLCASSLGTGGREQFFGPGTRLTVL.

This clone was counted only a few times. The chain links TRBV27 to TRBJ1-1; D is perhaps TRBD1 (6 bases). V shed 8 bases and J shed 4 bases, with 17 bases lying between them. Germline assignment: CDR1 MNHEY and CDR2 SMNVEV (reference sequence). The CDR3 runs 14 residues. The CDR3 DNA follows: TGTGCCAGCGGGAATTACAGGGAGAGCACTGAAGCTTTCTTT. Amino acid sequence: CASGNYRESTEAFF.

This clone has only a few counts. The chain joins TRBV10-3 to TRBJ2-2, with D possibly being TRBD2 (7 bases). The CDR3 totals 15 residues. CDR1 and CDR2 (germline): ENHRY, SYGVKD. The ends were cut back, 7 bases at V and 3 bases at J, with 15 bases in the middle. The CDR3 DNA follows: TGTGCCATCAAGGGTACAGGGAGGGACACCGGGGAGCTGTTTTTT. Translation gives CAIKGTGRDTGELFF.

This clone was picked up a small number of times. The rearrangement joins TRBV5-4 to TRBJ2-3; D may be TRBD2 (5 bases). This CDR3 comprises 16 residues. The germline V gene encodes CDR1 SGHNT and CDR2 YYREEE (reference sequence). V lost 3 bases and J 1 base, leaving 15 bases between the germline ends. In nucleotides, the CDR3 is TGTGCCAGCAGCTCCCCCGGGCGGGTGCGCACAGATACGCAGTATTTT. Protein: CASSSPGRVRTDTQYF.

The chain carries TRBV7-9 and TRBJ2-5; unclear D gene. Per the germline V gene, CDR1 is SEHNR and CDR2 is FQNEAQ (reference sequence). V lost 1 base and J lost 4, with 7 bases in between. There are 13 residues in the CDR3. This CDR3 is CASSLGAGETQYF. The CDR3, as DNA: TGTGCCAGCAGCTTAGGGGCAGGAGAGACCCAGTACTTC.

The chain carries TRBV10-3 and TRBJ2-2; 11 nucleotides align to TRBD2. The CDR3 contains 16 residues. Germline V gene data show CDR1 as ENHRY and CDR2 as SYGVKD. Trimming removed 4 bases from V and 2 bases from J; junction bases left unmatched: 3. The CDR3 here is CAISGRLAGNTGELFF. The CDR3 DNA reads TGTGCCATCAGTGGTAGACTAGCGGGAAACACCGGGGAGCTGTTTTTT.

This clone was seen a handful of times. The chain employs TRBV23-1 and TRBJ2-1, with D hard to call. TRBV23-1 carries the ORF label, with uncertain function. CDR3 length equals 12 residues. Between the trimmed V and J ends, which lost 1 base and 5 bases, there was a span of 3 bases. The DNA of the CDR3 is TGCGCCAGCAGTCAATTAGACAATGAGCAGTTCTTC. Amino acids: CASSQLDNEQFF.

This CDR3 reads CAISDLGPDTGELFF. The CDR3 DNA is TGTGCCATCAGTGACCTTGGGCCTGACACCGGGGAGCTGTTTTTT. The genes are TRBV10-3 and TRBJ2-2; D is unresolved. The length of the CDR3 is 15 residues. With 3 bases removed from V and 3 bases from J, the gap between germline ends came to 11 bases. Germline V lookup: CDR1 ENHRY, CDR2 SYGVKD.

This clone has more than one count but fewer than ten. The chain combines TRBV27 with TRBJ1-1; 9 nucleotides agree with TRBD1. J gave up 5 bases and V 6 bases, and 10 bases lay outside the gene matches. Germline-derived CDR1 and CDR2 are MNHEY and SMNVEV (reference sequence). CDR3 size: 15 residues. CDR3 loop: CASRSFWTGETEAFF. The CDR3 DNA sequence: TGTGCCAGCAGATCGTTCTGGACAGGGGAAACTGAAGCTTTCTTT.

The CDR3 nucleotides are TGTGCCTGGAGTGTGGGGCCCCAGGGCAATCAGCCCCAGCATTTT. It encodes CAWSVGPQGNQPQHF. The V gene is TRBV30, the J gene TRBJ1-5, with D perhaps matching TRBD1 (5 bases). The germline V gene has CDR1 GTSNPN and CDR2 SVGIG (reference sequence). Between the trimmed V and J ends, which lost 0 bases and 2 bases, there was a span of 11 bases. The CDR3 runs to 15 residues.

The chain joins TRBV7-2 to TRBJ2-5; no firm D call. The CDR3 consists of 13 residues. The germline V and J ends were trimmed by 1 base and 0 bases, with 3 bases remaining between them. Germline-derived CDR1 and CDR2 are SGHTA and FQGNSA. The CDR3 protein is CASSLGHQETQYF. The DNA of the CDR3 is TGTGCCAGCAGCTTAGGGCACCAAGAGACCCAGTACTTC.

The table lists this clone with a few counts. The DNA of the CDR3 is TGTGCCAGCACCAGGACTAGAGACAATGAGCAGTTCTTC. This sequence encodes CASTRTRDNEQFF. This chain links TRBV9 with TRBJ2-1; 7 nucleotides align to TRBD2. The CDR3 length is 13 residues. J gave up 5 bases and V 6 bases, and 5 bases lay outside the gene matches. CDR1 is SGDLS, CDR2 YYNGEE, per germline.

This clone has just a few counts. The rearrangement links TRBV28 to TRBJ1-2; 9 positions match TRBD1. The germline V gene has CDR1 MDHEN and CDR2 SYDVKM. Trimming removed 6 bases from V and 8 bases from J; junction bases left unmatched: 4. The CDR3 length is 12 residues. The CDR3 coding sequence is TGTGCCAGCAGGCATACAGGGGGCGGCTACACCTTC. This translates into CASRHTGGGYTF.

This clone has only a few counts. V usage is TRBV15 and J usage is TRBJ2-7; 8 bases fit TRBD2. This CDR3 spans 15 amino acids. Germline CDR1 LNHNV, CDR2 YYDKDF (reference sequence). The junction had 6 bases not matched to a gene; V was cut back by 3 bases and J by 2 bases. CDR3 loop: CATSSGAGVTYEQYF. CDR3 in DNA: TGTGCCACCAGCAGCGGAGCGGGAGTGACCTACGAGCAGTACTTC.

This clone was observed a handful of times. Here the CDR3 reads CASSPRGPSSYEQYF. The CDR3 region has the DNA TGTGCCAGCTCCCCCCGCGGTCCTAGCTCCTACGAGCAGTACTTC. The J gene is TRBJ2-7, the V gene TRBV7-8; no clear D. V was clipped by 8 bases and J by 0 bases, with 17 bases between them. CDR3 length equals 15 residues. Looked up from germline, CDR1 is SGHVS and CDR2 is FQNEAQ.

The rearrangement joins TRBV11-2 to TRBJ2-5; TRBD1 aligns across 7 bases. The CDR3 sequence is 15 residues long. The V gene's germline CDR1 is SGHAT and CDR2 FQNNGV. The V and J ends lost 5 bases and 4 bases, in that order; junction bases with no gene match: 10. The CDR3 nucleotides read TGTGCCAGCAGCCCCGACAGGGTAGGGGCAGAGACCCAGTACTTC. It specifies CASSPDRVGAETQYF.

This chain joins TRBV7-9 and TRBJ2-1; 14 bases are shared with TRBD2. The CDR3 totals 18 residues. Losses at the gene ends were 7 bases for V and 1 base for J; bases not matched to a gene: 9. Germline-derived CDR1 and CDR2 are SEHNR and FQNEAQ (reference sequence). The DNA for the CDR3 is TGTGCCAGCACAGGAGGACTAGCGGGAGGCGCGTCCTACAATGAGCAGTTCTTC. Translating it yields CASTGGLAGGASYNEQFF.

This clone turned up a few times. The genes are TRBV29-1 and TRBJ2-1; D gene ambiguous. The CDR3 has 12 residues. The V end lost 6 bases, the J end lost 2 bases, and 8 bases lay between the germline ends. Germline V gene data show CDR1 as SQVTM and CDR2 as ANQGSEA. CDR3 in DNA: TGCAGCGTGACGGAGACCTACAATGAGCAGTTCTTC. Translating it yields CSVTETYNEQFF.

The table lists this clone with a few counts. The chain carries TRBV7-3 and TRBJ1-2; D uncertain. Germline CDR1 reads SGHTA; CDR2 reads FQGTGA. The CDR3 extends over 13 amino acids. V was trimmed by 0 bases and J by 4 bases, leaving 6 bases between them. The CDR3 is CASSLTGIYGYTF. The CDR3 region has the DNA TGTGCCAGCAGCTTAACCGGGATCTATGGCTACACCTTC.

This clone was picked up a small number of times. Distinct nucleotide sequences in the sample also encode this CDR3. J is TRBJ2-7 and V is TRBV4-1; 9 bases match TRBD1. In germline, CDR1 is MGHRA, CDR2 YSYEKL. The V and J ends lost 4 bases and 3 bases, in that order; junction bases with no gene match: 4. The CDR3 is 14 amino acids. In DNA form, the CDR3 reads TGCGCCAGCAGCCTTCGGGACAGGGACTACGAGCAGTACTTC. It yields the protein CASSLRDRDYEQYF.

The chain uses TRBV4-3 and TRBJ2-1; the D gene is possibly TRBD2 (5 bases). Trimming shortened V by 4 bases and J by 9 bases, and 13 bases separated the two germline ends. Looked up from germline, CDR1 is LGHNA and CDR2 is YSLEER. The CDR3 is made up of 13 amino acids. The CDR3 sequence: CASSLDRSGEQFF. The CDR3 DNA reads as TGCGCCAGCAGCCTGGACCGGAGCGGTGAGCAGTTCTTC.

CDR3 sequence reads: CASSLTGGDKAFF. The CDR3 region has the DNA TGTGCCAGCAGCCTGACAGGGGGCGATAAAGCTTTCTTT. This chain connects TRBV7-9 to TRBJ1-1; 10 bases match TRBD1. This CDR3 contains 13 residues. The junction had 6 bases not matched to a gene; V was cut back by 5 bases and J by 9 bases. The germline V gene has CDR1 SEHNR and CDR2 FQNEAQ (reference sequence). The full variable domain, in which reference TRBV7-9 and TRBJ1-1 provide the parts outside the CDR3, is DTGVSQNPRHKITKRGQNVTFRCDPISEHNRLYWYRQTLGQGPEFLTYFQNEAQLEKSRLLSDRFSAERPKGSFSTLEIQRTEQGDSAMYLCASSLTGGDKAFFGQGTRLTVV.

This clone was detected only a few times. The chain carries TRBV20-1 and TRBJ1-2; 7 positions agree with TRBD1. The CDR3 extends over 11 amino acids. Trimming at V came to 6 bases and at J to 6 bases, leaving 4 bases not matched to a gene. Germline CDR1 and CDR2: DFQATT and SNEGSKA (reference sequence). The DNA of the CDR3 is TGCAGTGCCGCACAGGGGCATGGCTACACCTTC. Translating gives CSAAQGHGYTF.

This clone was counted between two and nine times. The CDR3 region is CAISRGEANTGELFF. The CDR3 DNA follows: TGTGCCATCTCCCGGGGGGAGGCGAACACCGGGGAGCTGTTTTTT. This chain connects TRBV19 to TRBJ2-2; TRBD2 aligns across 7 bases. The V segment lost 10 bases and the J segment 0 bases; nucleotides outside the gene matches: 8. Germline loops: CDR1 LNHDA, CDR2 SQIVND (reference sequence). The CDR3 runs 15 residues.

This clone has more than one count but fewer than ten. The chain employs TRBV11-2 and TRBJ1-2; 8 positions agree with TRBD1. Per germline, CDR1 SGHAT and CDR2 FQNNGV. With 5 bases clipped from V and 6 bases from J, the junction kept 5 bases outside the gene matches. The CDR3 sequence is 13 residues long. The CDR3 region has the DNA TGTGCCAGCAGCCGGACAGGGATTAATGGCTACACCTTC. Its translation: CASSRTGINGYTF.

This clone has just a few counts. The chain combines TRBV18 with TRBJ2-7, with TRBD2 matching over 12 bases. This CDR3 has 16 amino acids. The V segment lost 3 bases and the J segment 6 bases; nucleotides outside the gene matches: 9. CDR1 KGHSH and CDR2 LQKENI come from the germline V gene. Written as DNA, the CDR3 is TGTGCCAGCTCACCTCTAGCGGGAGGGGAAGTGGTCGAGCAGTACTTC. It translates to CASSPLAGGEVVEQYF. The variable domain in full, with the rest retrieved from reference TRBV18 and TRBJ2-7, is NAGVMQNPRHLVRRRGQEARLRCSPMKGHSHVYWYRQLPEEGLKFMVYLQKENIIDESGMPKERFSAEFPKEGPSILRIQQVVRGDSAAYFCASSPLAGGEVVEQYFGPGTRLTVT.

The table lists this clone with a few counts. The chain links TRBV15 to TRBJ1-4; unclear D gene. V gave up 3 bases and J gave up 10 bases, with 12 bases separating them. Germline loops: CDR1 LNHNV, CDR2 YYDKDF (reference sequence). This CDR3 contains 13 residues. In DNA form, the CDR3 reads TGTGCCACCAGCAGGGAGGGCGGCGGAAAACTGTTTTTT. Translation gives CATSREGGGKLFF.